The 10 T cell receptor beta chains in this list originate from one sample, sequenced in a study of beta chain features in type 1 diabetes. Study-wide results and limits: Type 1 diabetes patients had moderately but significantly shorter TCRB CDR3s in all four CD4+ subsets.

cDNA synthesis used the whole RNA isolate, giving expressed TCRB sequences. Only in-frame clones appear in the TCRdb table, and some are missing; sequencing was by immunoSEQ multiplex PCR. The profile covers more than 550,000 clones, with about an eighth appearing a single time and just under 0.04% taken by the ten largest. These receptors' targets are unknown. The sample comprised naive CD4+ T cells from blood. The receptor source for this set is a man aged 18 to 35 with type 1 diabetes.

This clone was counted only a few times. The rearrangement uses TRBV5-1 and TRBJ2-5; D ambiguous. The germline CDR1 and CDR2 sequences are SGHRS and YFSETQ. V was clipped by 6 bases and J by 5 bases, with 20 bases between them. The CDR3 length is 15 residues. The CDR3 spells CASTLLAGLGETQYF. DNA for the CDR3: TGCGCCAGCACCCTACTCGCAGGTCTGGGGGAGACCCAGTACTTC.

Only a few counts were recorded for this clone. The rearrangement links TRBV28 to TRBJ1-5; D is undetermined. The V gene lost 1 base and the J gene lost 0 bases, with 10 bases spanning the gap. Germline V gene lookup returns CDR1 MDHEN and CDR2 SYDVKM. The CDR3 length is 16 residues. The CDR3 sequence is CASSLFGDRSNQPQHF. The DNA of the CDR3 is TGTGCCAGCAGTTTATTTGGAGACCGTAGCAATCAGCCCCAGCATTTT.

This clone was seen a few times. The chain employs TRBV2 and TRBJ1-1; unclear D gene. Germline V lookup: CDR1 SNHLY, CDR2 FYNNEI. The germline V and J ends were trimmed by 6 bases and 1 base, with 12 bases remaining between them. The CDR3 is made up of 14 amino acids. The CDR3 sequence is CASRTAPQNTEAFF. DNA of the CDR3: TGTGCCAGCAGGACCGCCCCACAGAACACTGAAGCTTTCTTT.

This clone was observed a handful of times. This chain uses TRBV6-1 with TRBJ2-5, with D tentatively TRBD2 (6 bases). V dropped 7 bases and J dropped 9 bases, with 15 bases sitting between them. CDR1 MNHNS and CDR2 SASEGT come from the germline V gene. The CDR3 totals 12 residues. The CDR3 region has the DNA TGTGCCAGCAATCGGGTCGGCGGGGCCCAGTACTTC. Its translation is CASNRVGGAQYF.

The chain couples TRBV6-1 to TRBJ1-3; D uncertain. Trimming pared 7 bases from V and 0 bases from J, leaving 7 bases between. The CDR3 covers 13 residues. Germline V gene sequence: CDR1 MNHNS, CDR2 SASEGT. In DNA, the CDR3 is TGTGCCAGCAAAAGGTTCTCTGGAAACACCATATATTTT. Encoded protein: CASKRFSGNTIYF.

The chain is built from TRBV6-5 and TRBJ2-3; no clear D. CDR1 and CDR2 from the germline V gene are MNHEY and SVGAGI. The CDR3 totals 16 residues. Trimming removed 0 bases at V and 3 bases at J, with 13 bases between. CDR3 region: CASSYSRSTGTDTQYF. The CDR3 DNA reads as TGTGCCAGCAGTTACTCTAGGTCGACCGGTACAGATACGCAGTATTTT.

This chain connects TRBV7-2 to TRBJ2-2; TRBD2 agrees at 14 bases. V shed 3 bases and J 7 bases; nucleotides not matched to a gene: 7. This CDR3 is built from 17 residues. In germline, CDR1 is SGHTA, CDR2 FQGNSA. CDR3 protein: CASSLGLAGVGGGELFF. The CDR3 coding sequence is TGTGCCAGCAGCTTGGGACTAGCGGGAGTAGGGGGCGGGGAGCTGTTTTTT.

A few counts support this clone. The CDR3 DNA sequence: TGCGCCAGCAGTCAATCAGCTGAGACAGGGAACACTGAAGCTTTCTTT. Translated: CASSQSAETGNTEAFF. This chain uses TRBV23-1 with TRBJ1-1; possibly TRBD1 for D (6 bases). TRBV23-1 carries the ORF label, with uncertain function. The CDR3 is made up of 16 amino acids. The V and J ends lost 0 bases and 1 base respectively, with 12 bases between them.

This clone occurred a few times. The CDR3 loop reads CAWNVLGTTGELFF. In DNA form, the CDR3 reads TGTGCCTGGAACGTCTTGGGTACCACCGGGGAGCTGTTTTTT. The rearrangement uses TRBV30 and TRBJ2-2; D is uncertain. The length of the CDR3 is 14 residues. Trimming cost V 4 bases and J 4 bases, with 13 bases left between them. The germline gives CDR1 GTSNPN, CDR2 SVGIG (reference sequence).

The chain recombines TRBV2 with TRBJ2-5; possibly TRBD1 for D (5 bases). CDR1 and CDR2 from the germline V gene are SNHLY and FYNNEI. V was shortened by 6 bases and J by 4 bases, with 15 bases between the two germline ends. The CDR3 is 14 amino acids. The CDR3 loop is CASRTGASGETQYF. The CDR3 coding sequence is TGTGCCAGCAGGACTGGGGCCTCGGGAGAGACCCAGTACTTC.